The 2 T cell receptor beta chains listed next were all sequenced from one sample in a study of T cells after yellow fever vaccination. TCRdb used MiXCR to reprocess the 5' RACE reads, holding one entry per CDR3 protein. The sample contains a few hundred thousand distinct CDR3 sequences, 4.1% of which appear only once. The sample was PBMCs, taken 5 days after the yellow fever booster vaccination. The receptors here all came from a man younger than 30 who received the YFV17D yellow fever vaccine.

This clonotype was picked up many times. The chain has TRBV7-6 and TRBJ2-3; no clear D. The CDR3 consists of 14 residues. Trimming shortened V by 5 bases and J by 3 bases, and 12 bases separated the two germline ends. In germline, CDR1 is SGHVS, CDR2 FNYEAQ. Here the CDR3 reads CASSPPSQTDTQYF. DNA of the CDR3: TGTGCCAGCAGCCCCCCGTCCCAGACAGATACGCAGTATTTT.

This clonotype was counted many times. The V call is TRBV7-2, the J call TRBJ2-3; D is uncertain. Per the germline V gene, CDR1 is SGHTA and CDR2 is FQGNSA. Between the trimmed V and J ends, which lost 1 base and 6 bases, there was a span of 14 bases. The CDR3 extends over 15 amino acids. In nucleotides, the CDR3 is TGTGCCAGCAGCTTAGGGGTTCGACTGCCTGATACGCAGTATTTT. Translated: CASSLGVRLPDTQYF.